The present entry profiles one TCR beta chain with its context. The antigen is unknown. Here immunoSEQ multiplex PCR was the method, and the copy in TCRdb shows in-frame clones only, minus some. The sample holds approximately 53 clones. From germline, CDR1 is SGHTA and CDR2 FQGNSA. The CDR3 consists of 13 residues. Trimming cost V 2 bases and J 4 bases, with 6 bases left between them. This entry comes from a study of tumour-infiltrating T cells in Burkitt lymphoma. Study as a whole: Overall and progression-free survival were predicted by productive clonality.

Whole-study results and caveats: Public clonotypes, several, appeared across numerous Burkitt lymphoma patients.

This chain connects TRBV7-2 to TRBJ1-3; D not resolved. This sequence was found in a human donor with Burkitt lymphoma. What was sequenced was tumor tissue. The CDR3 sequence is CASSLNGGNTIYF. Here the CDR3 DNA reads TGTGCCAGCAGCTTAAACGGGGGAAACACCATATATTTT.